This TCR beta chain is drawn from a study of vaccination effects on CD4 cells after COVID-19. A note on this clone: The antigen is unknown.

The protocol was immunoSEQ multiplex PCR, while the TCRdb copy is restricted to in-frame clones and leaves out a portion. The sample lists 20,000 to 30,000 clones; about 75% were seen once. From germline, CDR1 is SGHTS and CDR2 YDEGEE. The CDR3 loop spans 18 amino acids. V was pared by 0 bases and J by 0 bases, with 9 bases of the junction left unmatched. CD4+ T cells specific for antigen were expanded with viral peptide pools by the ViraFEST assay before sequencing. Culture proceeded for approximately 10 days, and CD4+ T cells were then isolated. The individual was infected with SARS-CoV-2 between March and December 2020, as confirmed by PCR.

This chain connects TRBV5-8 to TRBJ1-5; TRBD1 agrees at 7 bases. The sequencing used CD4+ T cells from PBMCs cultured with SARS-CoV-2 spike peptides, collected before COVID-19 vaccination. The source of this sequence is a human donor who had a prior SARS-CoV-2 infection. CDR3 residues: CASSLAGDSLNSNQPQHF. The DNA for the CDR3 is TGTGCCAGCAGCTTGGCGGGGGACAGCCTTAATAGCAATCAGCCCCAGCATTTT. Full variable domain (outside the CDR3, taken from reference TRBV5-8 and TRBJ1-5): EAGVTQSPTHLIKTRGQQATLRCSPISGHTSVYWYQQALGLGLQFLLWYDEGEERNRGNFPPRFSGRQFPNYSSELNVNALELEDSALYLCASSLAGDSLNSNQPQHFGDGTRLSIL.